These T cell receptor beta chains were read from a single sample in a study of T cells in Graves' hyperthyroidism and ophthalmopathy. One entry per CDR3 protein results from TCRdb running MiXCR on the multiplex PCR reads. This table has 250,000 to 300,000 distinct CDR3 sequences, approximately 18% appearing once. The sequenced sample consisted of blood. These receptor sequences come from a man aged 50 or older with Graves' ophthalmopathy. The CDR3 runs from the conserved cysteine through the conserved F or W. Fields, in order: clone size, J gene, D gene, V gene, CDR3 DNA, CDR3 protein. The D gene is left open where the match is weak. Clone sizes are given selectively: once, few, many, or a class where the clone is expanded.

>many|TRBJ1-1|TRBD1|TRBV19
TGTGCCAGTAGTATCGAGGACAGGGGGCCGTCCACTGAAGCTTTCTTT
CASSIEDRGPSTEAFF
>many|TRBJ2-1|.|TRBV5-1
TGCGCCAGCAGCTCAGTCGTCGTCCTGGATTACAATGAGCAGTTCTTC
CASSSVVVLDYNEQFF
>few|TRBJ2-7|.|TRBV29-1
TGCAGCTTTCAGGGGGGCTACGGGGAGCAGTACTTC
CSFQGGYGEQYF
>.|TRBJ1-5|.|TRBV4-2
TGTGCCAGCAGCCAAGGTCAAAATCAGCCCCAGCATTTT
CASSQGQNQPQHF
>.|TRBJ2-2|TRBD2|TRBV20-1
TGCAGTGCTAGAGCCTTGGTCGGGACTAGCGGGGTCGGGGGAGACACCGGGGAGCTGTTTTTT
CSARALVGTSGVGGDTGELFF
>many|TRBJ1-1|.|TRBV13
TGTGCCAGCAGTAGGGGGACTGAAGCTTTCTTT
CASSRGTEAFF
>.|TRBJ2-5|TRBD1|TRBV6-1
TGTGCCAGCACCCCCCACAGGGGAAGTGAGACCCAGTACTTC
CASTPHRGSETQYF
>few|TRBJ2-1|.|TRBV14
TGTGCCAGCAGTGTCGAGAATTACAATGAGCAGTTCTTC
CASSVENYNEQFF
>few|TRBJ2-3|TRBD2|TRBV7-2
TGTGCCAGCAGCACCATCGGGACTAGCGGGTGGGACCAAGACCCGCAGTATTTT
CASSTIGTSGWDQDPQYF
>.|TRBJ2-3|TRBD2|TRBV9
TGTGCCAGCAGCACCGGACTAGCGGGAGCAAATACGCAGTATTTT
CASSTGLAGANTQYF